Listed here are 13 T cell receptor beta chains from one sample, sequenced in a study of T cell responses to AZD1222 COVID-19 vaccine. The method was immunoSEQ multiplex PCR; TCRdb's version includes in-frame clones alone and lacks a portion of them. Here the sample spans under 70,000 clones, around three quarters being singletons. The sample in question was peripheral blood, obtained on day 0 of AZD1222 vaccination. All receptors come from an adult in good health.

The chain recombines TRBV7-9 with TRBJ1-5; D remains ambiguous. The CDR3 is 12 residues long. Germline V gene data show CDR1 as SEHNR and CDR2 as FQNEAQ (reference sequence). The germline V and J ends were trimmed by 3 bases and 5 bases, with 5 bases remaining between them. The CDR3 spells CASSFQDQPQHF. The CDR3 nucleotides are TGTGCCAGCAGCTTTCAGGATCAGCCCCAGCATTTT.

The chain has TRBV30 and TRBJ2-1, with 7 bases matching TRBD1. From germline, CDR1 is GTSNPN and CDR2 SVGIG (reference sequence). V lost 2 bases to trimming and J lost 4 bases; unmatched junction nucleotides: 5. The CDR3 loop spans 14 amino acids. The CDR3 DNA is TGTGCCTGGAGTTGGGGACAGTCTTACAATGAGCAGTTCTTC. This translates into CAWSWGQSYNEQFF.

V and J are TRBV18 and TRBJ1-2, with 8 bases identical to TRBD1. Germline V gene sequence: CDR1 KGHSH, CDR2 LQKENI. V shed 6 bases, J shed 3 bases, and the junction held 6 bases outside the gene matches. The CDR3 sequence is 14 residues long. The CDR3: CASSYRGNDYGYTF. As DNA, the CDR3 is TGTGCCAGCTCGTACAGGGGGAACGACTATGGCTACACCTTC.

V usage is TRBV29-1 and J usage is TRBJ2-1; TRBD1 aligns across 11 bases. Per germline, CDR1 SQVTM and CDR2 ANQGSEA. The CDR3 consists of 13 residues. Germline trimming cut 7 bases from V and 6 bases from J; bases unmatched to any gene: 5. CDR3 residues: CSDRDRGGNEQFF. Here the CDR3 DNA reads TGCAGCGACCGGGACAGGGGGGGCAATGAGCAGTTCTTC.

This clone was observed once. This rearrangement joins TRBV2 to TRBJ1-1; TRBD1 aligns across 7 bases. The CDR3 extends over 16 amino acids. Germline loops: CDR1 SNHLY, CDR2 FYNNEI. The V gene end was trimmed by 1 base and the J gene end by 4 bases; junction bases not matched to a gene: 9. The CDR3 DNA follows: TGTGCCAGCAGTGAAGGGAATAGGGCAGGGGGCACTGAAGCTTTCTTT. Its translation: CASSEGNRAGGTEAFF.

CDR3 sequence reads: CASSLGGADGYTF. The CDR3, as DNA: TGTGCCAGCAGTTTAGGGGGCGCGGATGGCTACACCTTC. V is TRBV27 and J is TRBJ1-2; D is possibly TRBD1 (6 bases). Germline CDR1 reads MNHEY; CDR2 reads SMNVEV (reference sequence). CDR3 size: 13 residues. Trimming removed 2 bases from V and 6 bases from J, with 10 bases in between.

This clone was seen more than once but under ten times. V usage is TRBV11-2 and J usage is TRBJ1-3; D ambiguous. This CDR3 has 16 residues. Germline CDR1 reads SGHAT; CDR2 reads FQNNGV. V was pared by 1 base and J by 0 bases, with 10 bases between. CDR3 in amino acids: CASSLVGGSSGNTIYF. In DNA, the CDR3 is TGTGCCAGCAGCTTAGTCGGTGGGAGCTCTGGAAACACCATATATTTT. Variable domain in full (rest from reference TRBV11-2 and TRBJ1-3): EAGVAQSPRYKIIEKRQSVAFWCNPISGHATLYWYQQILGQGPKLLIQFQNNGVVDDSQLPKDRFSAERLKGVDSTLKIQPAKLEDSAVYLCASSLVGGSSGNTIYFGEGSWLTVV.

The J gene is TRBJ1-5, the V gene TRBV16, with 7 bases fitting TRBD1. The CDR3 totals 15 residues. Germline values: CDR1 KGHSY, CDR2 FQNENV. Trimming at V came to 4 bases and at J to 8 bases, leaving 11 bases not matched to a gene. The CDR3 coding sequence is TGTGCCAGCAGCCCCCCGGAAGGGGGCAGGGAGCCCCAGCATTTT. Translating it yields CASSPPEGGREPQHF. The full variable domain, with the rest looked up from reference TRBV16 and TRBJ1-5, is GEEVAQTPKHLVRGEGQKAKLYCAPIKGHSYVFWYQQVLKNEFKFLISFQNENVFDETGMPKERFSAKCLPNSPCSLEIQATKLEDSAVYFCASSPPEGGREPQHFGDGTRLSIL.

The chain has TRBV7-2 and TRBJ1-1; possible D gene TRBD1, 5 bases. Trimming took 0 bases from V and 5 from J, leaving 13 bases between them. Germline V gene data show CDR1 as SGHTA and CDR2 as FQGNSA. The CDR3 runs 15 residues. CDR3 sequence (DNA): TGTGCCAGCAGCTTAGCTGCAGGGCGCGGAACTGAAGCTTTCTTT. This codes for CASSLAAGRGTEAFF.

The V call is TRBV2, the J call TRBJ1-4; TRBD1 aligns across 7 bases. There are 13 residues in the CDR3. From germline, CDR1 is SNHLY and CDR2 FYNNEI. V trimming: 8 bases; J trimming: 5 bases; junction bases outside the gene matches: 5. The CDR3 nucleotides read TGTGCCAGCTTAGACAGGGTGAATGAAAAACTGTTTTTT. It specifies CASLDRVNEKLFF.

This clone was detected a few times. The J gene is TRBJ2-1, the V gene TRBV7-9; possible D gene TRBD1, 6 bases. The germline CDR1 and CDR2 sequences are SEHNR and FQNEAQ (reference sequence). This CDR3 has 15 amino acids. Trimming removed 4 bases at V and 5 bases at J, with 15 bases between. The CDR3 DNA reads TGTGCCAGCAGCTCCTCGGACAGCCTTAACAATGAGCAGTTCTTC. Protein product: CASSSSDSLNNEQFF.

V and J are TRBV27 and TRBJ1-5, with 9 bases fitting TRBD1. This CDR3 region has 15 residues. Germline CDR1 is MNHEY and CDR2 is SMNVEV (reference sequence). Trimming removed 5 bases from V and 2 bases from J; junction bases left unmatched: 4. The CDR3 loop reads CASSAGTGRNQPQHF. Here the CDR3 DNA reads TGTGCCAGCAGTGCCGGGACAGGGCGCAATCAGCCCCAGCATTTT.

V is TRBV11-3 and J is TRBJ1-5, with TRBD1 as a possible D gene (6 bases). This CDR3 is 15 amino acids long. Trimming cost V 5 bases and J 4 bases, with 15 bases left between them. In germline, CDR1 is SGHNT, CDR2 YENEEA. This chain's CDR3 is CASSRLGAGNQPQHF. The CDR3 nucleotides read TGTGCCAGCAGCCGGCTGGGGGCAGGGAATCAGCCCCAGCATTTT.